This T cell receptor (beta chain) was profiled in a study of identical twins. Findings and limits, study-wide: Conclusions came from cross-sectional statistical analysis, not from following the same donors.

Each CDR3 protein is one row after TCRdb ran MiXCR on the 5' RACE reads. The table shows about 890,000 distinct CDR3 sequences, with approximately 13% occurring only once. This clonotype was recorded many times. Its antigen remains unknown. There are 11 residues in the CDR3. The V end lost 4 bases, the J end lost 8 bases, and 6 bases lay between the germline ends. These sequences were also reported in another study, on yellow fever vaccine responses in identical twins.

Material for sequencing was PBMCs. The receptor comes from a woman aged 18 to 35 in good health. This chain links TRBV12-3 or TRBV12-4 with TRBJ2-1; D ambiguous. CDR3 DNA: TGTGCCAGCAGTTCTTTCGATGAGCAGTTCTTC. This translates into CASSSFDEQFF.